Listed here is a single T cell receptor beta chain. These data come from a study of blood T cell repertoires in COVID-19. Cohort 3 recovered donors had two negative PCRs, clearance, or symptom resolution. Germline V CDR1 and CDR2: LGHDT, YNNKEL (reference sequence). V dropped 3 bases and J dropped 4 bases, with 12 bases sitting between them. The CDR3 contains 15 residues. Clones were read by immunoSEQ multiplex PCR, and TCRdb kept only the in-frame ones, dropping some. The sample lists 390,000 or so clones, 80% to 90% seen once, with over 0.95% in the top ten. The chain recombines TRBV3-1 (or the pseudogene TRBV3-2) with TRBJ1-4; no clear D. Sequenced input: PBMCs or T cells enriched from blood (not recorded which). This TCR was recovered from a man younger than 35 who had recovered from COVID-19. The CDR3 spells CASSHRGRDNEKLFF. The CDR3 nucleotides are TGTGCCAGCAGCCACCGGGGTCGGGATAATGAAAAACTGTTTTTT.